Following are 7 T cell receptor beta chains from one sample sequenced in a study of beta chain features in type 1 diabetes (dated by TCRdb to the late 2010s). The method behind the library was the immunoSEQ multiplex PCR assay. The entire isolated RNA was reverse transcribed using the High Capacity cDNA Reverse Transcription Kit, and thus expressed TCRB transcripts were sequenced. This immuneACCESS table, as held by TCRdb, lists in-frame sequences with V and J called but not all clones. Of the missing ones, under half trace to an unresolved V gene in checked studies; the others have no known cause. The sample profile shows fewer than 650,000 clones; about a sixth of them were found once. The top ten clonotypes cover 0.09% to 0.095% of the sample. What was sequenced was naive CD4+ T cells from blood. What this sample's cell subset or site label stands for: true naive CD4+ T cells. The receptors were gathered from a man aged 18 to 30 in good health.

The CDR3 spells CSVAGGLYGYTF. CDR3 sequence (DNA): TGCAGCGTTGCCGGGGGGCTCTATGGCTACACCTTC. The rearrangement uses TRBV29-1 and TRBJ1-2; tentatively, D is TRBD1 (6 bases). V was trimmed by 4 bases and J by 4 bases, leaving 10 bases between them. The CDR3 sequence is 12 residues long. CDR1 and CDR2 (germline): SQVTM, ANQGSEA.

The genes are TRBV27 and TRBJ1-2; 8 bases agree with TRBD1. The germline V gene has CDR1 MNHEY and CDR2 SMNVEV (reference sequence). V lost 5 bases to trimming and J lost 8 bases; unmatched junction nucleotides: 10. The CDR3 extends over 14 amino acids. This CDR3 reads CASSRSDRARGYTF. Written as DNA, the CDR3 is TGTGCCAGCAGTCGATCGGACAGGGCTCGCGGCTACACCTTC.

The V gene is TRBV9, the J gene TRBJ2-3, with 10 bases that match TRBD2. From germline, CDR1 is SGDLS and CDR2 YYNGEE. The CDR3 totals 16 residues. With 3 bases clipped from V and 2 bases from J, the junction kept 6 bases outside the gene matches. The CDR3 loop reads CASSAVLAGNTDTQYF. DNA for the CDR3: TGTGCCAGCAGCGCGGTACTAGCGGGGAACACAGATACGCAGTATTTT.

This clone was found a few times. The J gene is TRBJ1-4, the V gene TRBV30; no firm D call. The CDR3 is 16 residues long. Trimming pared 0 bases from V and 0 bases from J, leaving 11 bases between. Germline CDR1 and CDR2: GTSNPN and SVGIG (reference sequence). The chain's CDR3 is CAWSVGRTPTNEKLFF. The DNA for the CDR3 is TGTGCCTGGAGTGTGGGCAGGACCCCAACTAATGAAAAACTGTTTTTT. Drawing the rest from reference TRBV30 and TRBJ1-4, the complete variable domain is SQTIHQWPATLVQPVGSPLSLECTVEGTSNPNLYWYRQAAGRGLQLLFYSVGIGQISSEVPQNLSASRPQDRQFILSSKKLLLSDSGFYLCAWSVGRTPTNEKLFFGSGTQLSVL.

The sample holds a few counts of this clone. In DNA, the CDR3 is TGTGCCATCAGTGAACCTAACAGAGCCACAGATACGCAGTATTTT. Translating it yields CAISEPNRATDTQYF. The rearrangement joins TRBV10-3 to TRBJ2-3; D remains unclear. V was shortened by 3 bases and J by 2 bases, with 12 bases between the two germline ends. CDR1 and CDR2 from the germline V gene are ENHRY and SYGVKD. CDR3 size: 15 residues.

This chain uses TRBV23-1 with TRBJ2-7; D remains unclear. TRBV23-1 is filed as an ORF, its function uncertain. There are 16 residues in the CDR3. With 4 bases removed from V and 4 bases from J, the gap between germline ends came to 20 bases. For the CDR3, the DNA is TGCGCCAGCAGTCCACGTCTCGGACCGTCGAGGTACGAGCAGTACTTC. Residues: CASSPRLGPSRYEQYF.

This clone turned up a few times. The chain employs TRBV19 and TRBJ1-1; D ambiguous. V lost 10 bases and J lost 8, with 11 bases in between. Germline V lookup: CDR1 LNHDA, CDR2 SQIVND (reference sequence). CDR3 length: 10 amino acids. This CDR3 is CATTSGEAFF. As DNA, the CDR3 is TGTGCCACTACTTCGGGAGAAGCTTTCTTT.